A selection of T cell receptor beta chains follows, all from one sample in a study of OX40 agonist ivuxolimab in advanced cancers. TCRdb keeps only in-frame clones here, not all; method: immunoSEQ multiplex PCR. Among some 54,000 clones, 65% to 80% were seen once, and the ten largest hold 6.3%. The sample was CD4+ or CD8+ T cells sorted from blood, taken in a trial of the OX40 agonist ivuxolimab. The receptors originated from an adult with an advanced solid tumor such as melanoma, head and neck, liver or kidney cancer. CDR3s leave out the opening cysteine and the closing phenylalanine or tryptophan. A D gene is named only where the DNA matches it firmly.

CDR3: ASSEGGAGRGNEQF
D: -
V: TRBV6-1
J: TRBJ2-1

CDR3: AWSSRGLREKLF
D: TRBD1
V: TRBV30
J: TRBJ1-4

CDR3: ASSLVSTGPYEQY
D: -
V: TRBV5-1
J: TRBJ2-7

CDR3: ASSIIGGTDTQY
D: -
V: TRBV19
J: TRBJ2-3

CDR3: ASSPPRTSGRPSSYNEQF
D: -
V: TRBV21-1
J: TRBJ2-1

CDR3: ASSLGLAGGRNTGELF
D: TRBD2
V: TRBV5-1
J: TRBJ2-2

CDR3: ASSFQTGGSGNTIY
D: TRBD1
V: TRBV7-2
J: TRBJ1-3

CDR3: ASRRDPPGPTNEQF
D: -
V: TRBV2
J: TRBJ2-1

CDR3: ASSSTEAGDNEQF
D: -
V: TRBV7-9
J: TRBJ2-1

CDR3: ASSLGGQAYSYNSPLH
D: -
V: TRBV5-4
J: TRBJ1-6

CDR3: ASSIPSSYNEQF
D: -
V: TRBV19
J: TRBJ2-1

CDR3: ASRDRTGANVLT
D: TRBD1
V: TRBV2
J: TRBJ2-6

CDR3: SVDAADYGYT
D: -
V: TRBV29-1
J: TRBJ1-2

CDR3: ASRPGQLNTEAF
D: TRBD1
V: TRBV5-1
J: TRBJ1-1

CDR3: ASSEQANRDIQY
D: -
V: TRBV10-1
J: TRBJ2-4

CDR3: ASSNRGFREY
D: -
V: TRBV28
J: TRBJ2-7

CDR3: ASRETERRGELF
D: -
V: TRBV6-4
J: TRBJ2-2

CDR3: ASSVGLAGVWEQY
D: TRBD2
V: TRBV9
J: TRBJ2-7

CDR3: ASSLPSSTADTQY
D: -
V: TRBV5-1
J: TRBJ2-3

CDR3: ASTRGAGRTWNTGELF
D: -
V: TRBV27
J: TRBJ2-2

CDR3: ASSLDRWGGEQF
D: -
V: TRBV11-3
J: TRBJ2-1

CDR3: ASGLVQGYSNQPQH
D: TRBD1
V: TRBV12-5
J: TRBJ1-5

CDR3: ARDRGGDTEAF
D: TRBD1
V: TRBV28
J: TRBJ1-1

CDR3: ASSSRKGGSQPQH
D: TRBD1
V: TRBV28
J: TRBJ1-5

CDR3: ASSLAGGVDSPLH
D: -
V: TRBV5-1
J: TRBJ1-6

CDR3: AINSRDSNYGYT
D: -
V: TRBV10-3
J: TRBJ1-2

CDR3: ASSLASRGRETQY
D: TRBD1
V: TRBV5-3
J: TRBJ2-5

CDR3: ASSYQQGSTGELF
D: -
V: TRBV6-5
J: TRBJ2-2

CDR3: ASSQDPSSYGYT
D: -
V: TRBV4-3
J: TRBJ1-2

CDR3: ASSSQILYEQY
D: -
V: TRBV7-2
J: TRBJ2-7

CDR3: ASSSGRGGYGYT
D: -
V: TRBV28
J: TRBJ1-2

CDR3: ASSRGLGGQIYEQY
D: -
V: TRBV11-2
J: TRBJ2-7

CDR3: ASSTMNTEAF
D: -
V: TRBV18
J: TRBJ1-1

CDR3: ASSSRQGTNEKLF
D: TRBD1
V: TRBV7-9
J: TRBJ1-4

CDR3: ASSIGQGNSYEQY
D: TRBD1
V: TRBV5-1
J: TRBJ2-7

CDR3: ASSWHLAGGLLSDTQY
D: TRBD2
V: TRBV2
J: TRBJ2-3

CDR3: ASSPDNYGYT
D: -
V: TRBV18
J: TRBJ1-2

CDR3: ASSQGAGQKLF
D: TRBD1
V: TRBV27
J: TRBJ1-4

CDR3: ASSYGTGASRISYEQY
D: TRBD1
V: TRBV28
J: -

CDR3: ASSLTSGRGGFQETQY
D: TRBD2
V: TRBV5-4
J: TRBJ2-5

CDR3: ASSRTGVVNTEAF
D: TRBD1
V: TRBV4-1
J: TRBJ1-1

CDR3: ASSVTGNQPQH
D: -
V: TRBV9
J: TRBJ1-5

CDR3: ASSSRTGGRTEAF
D: TRBD1
V: TRBV19
J: TRBJ1-1

CDR3: ASSYEGGYEQY
D: -
V: TRBV6-6
J: TRBJ2-7

CDR3: ASSPRRDYYGYT
D: -
V: TRBV18
J: TRBJ1-2

CDR3: ASSLGRYEQY
D: -
V: TRBV5-4
J: -